This T cell receptor beta chain is from a study of blood T cells in healthy people across ages. This clonotype has a single count. A much more abundant neighbour one base away suggests this may be a read error. Germline V lookup: CDR1 SNHLY, CDR2 FYNNEI. The CDR3 consists of 12 residues. Together with a sample-barcoded 5' primer, a J-beta primer mix was included in a second PCR lasting roughly 6 to 12 cycles. TCRdb processed the 5' RACE reads anew with MiXCR; each CDR3 protein has one entry. The sample has about 1.7 million distinct CDR3 sequences, roughly 27% seen once. The source of this sequence is a woman in her twenties or thirties in good health. Sequencing was performed on blood. V and J are TRBV2 and TRBJ2-4, with a possible D match to TRBD1 (5 bases). TRBJ2-7 explains the end of the DNA better; the J call may be wrong. In nucleotides, the CDR3 is TGTGCCAGCACCACTCAGGGCTACGAGCAGTACGTC. It specifies CASTTQGYEQYV.